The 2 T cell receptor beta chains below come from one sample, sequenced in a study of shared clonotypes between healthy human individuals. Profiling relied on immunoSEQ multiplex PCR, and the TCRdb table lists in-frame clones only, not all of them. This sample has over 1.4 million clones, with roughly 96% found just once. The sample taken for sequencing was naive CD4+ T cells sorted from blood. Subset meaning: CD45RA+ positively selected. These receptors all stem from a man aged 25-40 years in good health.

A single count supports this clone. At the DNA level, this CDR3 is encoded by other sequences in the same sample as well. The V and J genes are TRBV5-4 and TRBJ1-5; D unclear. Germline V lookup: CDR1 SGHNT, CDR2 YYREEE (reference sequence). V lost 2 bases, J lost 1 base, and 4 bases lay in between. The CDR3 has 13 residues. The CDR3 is CASSFDSNQPQHF. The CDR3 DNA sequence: TGTGCCAGCAGCTTCGACAGCAATCAGCCCCAGCATTTT.

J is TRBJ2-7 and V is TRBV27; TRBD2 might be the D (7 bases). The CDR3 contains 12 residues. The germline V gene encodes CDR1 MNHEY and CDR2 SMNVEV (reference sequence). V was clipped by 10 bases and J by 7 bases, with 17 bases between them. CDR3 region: CATWTRGTEQYF. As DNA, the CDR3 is TGTGCCACCTGGACTAGGGGGACGGAGCAGTACTTC.